This TCR beta chain was observed in a study of shared T cell receptors in the human thymus. The CDR3 length is 17 residues. The V gene's germline CDR1 is LGHNA and CDR2 YSLEER. Trimming at V came to 4 bases and at J to 0 bases, leaving 10 bases not matched to a gene. TCRdb's table, derived via immunoSEQ multiplex PCR, lists solely in-frame clones and lacks some. The sample records 450,000 to 650,000 clones, around 82% being singletons. The same sample was also studied in work on human thymus T cells. That paper notes: Having surgery to correct congenital heart defects, healthy Finnish infants acted as the donors. Thymic samples were excised during corrective heart operations. Thymic and blood repertoires appeared to carry a bias in their V and J gene usage.

The TCR originated in a boy under two years old with a congenital heart defect. The sample consisted of thymocytes. The V and J genes are TRBV4-3 and TRBJ2-5; 8 bases agree with TRBD2. The CDR3 DNA sequence: TGCGCCAGCAGCCGCGCCCCCGGGGGGGCGTACCAAGAGACCCAGTACTTC. This codes for CASSRAPGGAYQETQYF.